This entry lists 10 T cell receptor beta chains sequenced from one sample in a study of T cell clones after liver transplantation. The table came from immunoSEQ multiplex PCR; TCRdb's copy has only in-frame clones and leaves some out. Among 40,000 to 65,000 clones listed, approximately 84% were seen once. The starting material was CD4+ T cells from blood, obtained before liver transplant. Every receptor here comes from a human donor who received a liver transplant.

This chain uses TRBV28 with TRBJ2-7; maybe TRBD1 (6 bases). Germline V lookup: CDR1 MDHEN, CDR2 SYDVKM. This CDR3 region has 17 residues. V was cut by 5 bases and J by 5 bases, with 25 bases left in between. CDR3 protein: CASSGDIAEGWQDEQYF. The CDR3, as DNA: TGTGCCAGCAGTGGGGACATCGCCGAGGGTTGGCAGGACGAGCAGTACTTC. The entire variable domain, with the rest obtained from reference TRBV28 and TRBJ2-7, is as follows: DVKVTQSSRYLVKRTGEKVFLECVQDMDHENMFWYRQDPGLGLRLIYFSYDVKMKEKGDIPEGYSVSREKKERFSLILESASTNQTSMYLCASSGDIAEGWQDEQYFGPGTRLTVT.

The chain carries TRBV14 and TRBJ2-7; 12 nucleotides match TRBD2. V shed 5 bases and J 1 base; nucleotides not matched to a gene: 21. This CDR3 comprises 21 residues. Germline V gene data show CDR1 as SGHDN and CDR2 as FVKESK. The CDR3 region is CASSARTSGIFVGRKSYEQYF. CDR3 bases: TGTGCCAGCAGCGCCCGGACTAGCGGGATCTTCGTCGGCCGGAAATCCTACGAGCAGTACTTC.

This sequence joins TRBV11-1 and TRBJ2-2, with no clear D. The CDR3 sequence is 13 residues long. The germline V gene has CDR1 SGHAT and CDR2 FQDESV (reference sequence). The V gene lost 5 bases and the J gene lost 2 bases, with 6 bases spanning the gap. The CDR3 loop is CASSGVNTGELFF. Written as DNA, the CDR3 is TGTGCCAGCAGCGGGGTTAACACCGGGGAGCTGTTTTTT.

The rearrangement uses TRBV6-6 and TRBJ1-1, with D possibly matching TRBD1 (5 bases). The CDR3 is 14 amino acids. Germline V gene data show CDR1 as MNHNY and CDR2 as SVGAGI (reference sequence). The germline V and J ends were trimmed by 6 bases and 0 bases, with 11 bases remaining between them. CDR3 protein: CASSPPGVNTEAFF. CDR3 bases: TGTGCCAGCAGCCCCCCGGGGGTGAACACTGAAGCTTTCTTT.

The chain joins TRBV5-4 to TRBJ2-5, with 11 nucleotides matching TRBD2. The J call is in doubt because the DNA end fits TRBJ2-7 better. Per germline, CDR1 SGHNT and CDR2 YYREEE (reference sequence). This CDR3 contains 15 residues. CDR3 bases: TGTGCCAGCAGCTCTAGTAGCGGGAGGGCCCACGAGCAGTACTTC. This gives the protein CASSSSSGRAHEQYF.

Written as DNA, the CDR3 is TGTGCCATCAGTGAGCCCACTAGCGGCGGAGACGAGCAGTACTTC. Residues: CAISEPTSGGDEQYF. The chain is built from TRBV10-3 and TRBJ2-7; 8 bases fit TRBD2. This CDR3 region has 15 residues. V dropped 2 bases and J dropped 5; count of bases not matched to a gene: 8. Germline V gene data show CDR1 as ENHRY and CDR2 as SYGVKD.

The chain links TRBV7-9 to TRBJ1-3; D gene ambiguous. Trimming left V 5 bases short and J 4 bases short, with 6 bases between. Germline CDR1 is SEHNR and CDR2 is FQNEAQ (reference sequence). The CDR3 is made up of 12 amino acids. The CDR3 region is CASSPGGNTIYF. DNA of the CDR3: TGTGCCAGCAGCCCCGGGGGAAACACCATATATTTT.

V gene TRBV27 combines with J gene TRBJ2-1; 9 bases are a match to TRBD1. CDR3 size: 13 residues. V gave up 5 bases and J gave up 11 bases; unmatched junction bases: 7. Germline V lookup: CDR1 MNHEY, CDR2 SMNVEV (reference sequence). The DNA of the CDR3 is TGTGCCAGCAGTGTACAGGGGGCTCTGAAGCAGTTCTTC. Translation: CASSVQGALKQFF.

This clone was recorded a few times. The chain combines TRBV29-1 with TRBJ1-1; D ambiguous. This CDR3 contains 12 residues. Trimming shortened V by 5 bases and J by 1 base, and 8 bases separated the two germline ends. The V gene's germline CDR1 is SQVTM and CDR2 ANQGSEA. CDR3 bases: TGCAGCGTTAGTTGGAAGAACACTGAAGCTTTCTTT. Its protein is CSVSWKNTEAFF.

The chain recombines TRBV21-1 with TRBJ1-5. TRBV21-1 is a pseudogene segment. The CDR3 is 17 amino acids. The CDR3 coding sequence is TGTGCCAGCAGCAAGCCGCTACTACATTGGCATCATCAGCCCCAGCATTTT. This encodes CASSKPLLHWHHQPQHF.